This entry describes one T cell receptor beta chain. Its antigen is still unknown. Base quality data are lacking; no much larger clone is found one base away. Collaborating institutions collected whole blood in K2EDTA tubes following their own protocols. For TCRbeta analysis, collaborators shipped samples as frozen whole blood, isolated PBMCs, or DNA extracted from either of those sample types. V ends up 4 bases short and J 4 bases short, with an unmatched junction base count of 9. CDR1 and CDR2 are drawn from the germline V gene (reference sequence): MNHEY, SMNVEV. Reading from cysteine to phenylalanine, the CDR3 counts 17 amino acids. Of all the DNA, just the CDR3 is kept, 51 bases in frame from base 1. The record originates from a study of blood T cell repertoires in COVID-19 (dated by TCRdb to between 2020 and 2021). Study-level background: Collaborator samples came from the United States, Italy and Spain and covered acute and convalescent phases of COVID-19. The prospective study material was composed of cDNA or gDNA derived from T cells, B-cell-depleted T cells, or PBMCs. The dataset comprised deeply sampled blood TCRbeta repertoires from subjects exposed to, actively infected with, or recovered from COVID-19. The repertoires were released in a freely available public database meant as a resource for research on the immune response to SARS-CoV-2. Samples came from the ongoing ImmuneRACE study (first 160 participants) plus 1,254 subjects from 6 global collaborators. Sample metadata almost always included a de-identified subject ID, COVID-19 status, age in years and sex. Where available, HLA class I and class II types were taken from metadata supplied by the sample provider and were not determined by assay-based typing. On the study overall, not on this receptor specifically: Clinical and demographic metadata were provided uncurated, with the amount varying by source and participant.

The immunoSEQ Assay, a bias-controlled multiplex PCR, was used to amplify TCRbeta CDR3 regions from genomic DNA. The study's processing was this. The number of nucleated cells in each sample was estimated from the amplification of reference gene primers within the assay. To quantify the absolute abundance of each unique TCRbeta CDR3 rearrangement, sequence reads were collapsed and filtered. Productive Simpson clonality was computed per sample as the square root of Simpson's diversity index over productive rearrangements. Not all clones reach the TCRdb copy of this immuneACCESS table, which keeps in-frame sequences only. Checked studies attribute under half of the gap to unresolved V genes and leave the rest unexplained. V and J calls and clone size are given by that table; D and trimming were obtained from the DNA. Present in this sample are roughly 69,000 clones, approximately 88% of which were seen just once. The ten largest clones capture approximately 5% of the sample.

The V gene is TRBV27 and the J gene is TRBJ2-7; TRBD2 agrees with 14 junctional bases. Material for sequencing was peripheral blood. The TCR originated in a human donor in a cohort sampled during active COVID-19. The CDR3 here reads CASSSLGTSGGLYEQYF. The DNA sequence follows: TGTGCCAGCAGTTCCCTGGGGACTAGCGGGGGCTTATACGAGCAGTACTTC.